This TCR beta chain was captured in a study of cytomegalovirus exposure and HLA in healthy donors (dated by TCRdb to between 2016 and 2019). For the study in its entirety: An earlier analysis of some 550 of the donors reported 250 to 300 Gb of sequence data and approximately 110 million unique TCR beta sequences from about 200 million T cells. Roughly 320 gigabases of sequencing data and 70 million to 100 million unique TCR sequences made up an early release that covered about 640 HLA-typed donors. Of the 300 to 500 genotyped donors, approximately 81% were placed in the genetic ancestry cluster associated with self-reported Caucasian donors. The study aimed to test whether cataloging public T cell receptors could reveal signatures of past pathogen exposure. Using immunosequencing, the study profiled T cell repertoires from some 670 subjects and related those repertoires to cytomegalovirus serostatus. In addition to the first cohort of approximately 650 subjects, a separate validation cohort of approximately 120 different subjects was used. To predict cytomegalovirus infection status, the study brought together high-throughput TCR immunosequencing, statistical association of individual TCRs with disease status, and machine learning. To study patterns of TCR occurrence, a later analysis re-analyzed previously published TCR beta repertoires from 650 to 750 donors and added high-resolution HLA genotyping. Rather than using new phenotypic data, the later analysis identified candidate immune exposures from TCR beta sequences and from how often those sequences occurred across donors. An earlier analysis of approximately 630 of the donors applied high-throughput TCR beta sequencing to assess whether each TCR beta V gene segment acted as functional or pseudogenic. Donor age, sex, ethnicity and CMV serostatus were compiled alongside the repertoire data. In a later genetic analysis, genome-wide SNP genotypes for about 55% of the roughly 700 donors were used, and that subset was treated as a discovery cohort. All discovery cohort repertoires had been generated using a single sequencing platform. Both class I and class II loci were covered by HLA typing, at four-digit resolution. Typing coverage varied by locus: roughly 629-630 donors for A, B, C, DRB1 and DQB1; approximately 520 for DQA1; around 570 for DPA1; 400 to 480 for DPB1. Because of strong linkage in the cohort, a few DR-DQ haplotypes were treated as single units for association and clustering. On average, roughly 200,000 unique TCR beta nucleotide sequences were sequenced per donor among 398 genotyped donors of the cohort, with roughly a sixth of those sequences being non-productive.

Summary of the overall study and its limitations: The cohort was sequenced for TCR beta chains only, and without alpha or paired-chain data the features that could be detected were limited. For the cohort, immune exposure information was limited to CMV serostatus. An association between a missense DCLRE1C variant and V-gene and J-gene trimming of TCR beta chains was found in a later genetic analysis and replicated in an independent cohort. Most TCR sequences were observed very rarely across donors, whereas some public TCRs were present in many individuals. It was suggested by the authors that the approach could potentially be generalized to other disease states and immunological phenotypes. The classifier was reported to diagnose cytomegalovirus status with high specificity and sensitivity in both the original and validation cohorts. Roughly 15 rarely observed V segments, including chromosome 9 orphons, were excluded from the earlier analysis of approximately 500 of the donors because counts were too low. Sequencing depth was assumed to be roughly uniform across donors in the presence/absence analyses, though that assumption may not hold. According to a later analysis, TCR association rates differed among HLA loci, with DRB1 alleles showing the most associated TCRs and HLA-C alleles showing the fewest. In a later analysis, HLA-associated TCR beta chains were found to be more clonally expanded and to have lower generation probabilities than equally common non-associated chains. Three of the identified cytomegalovirus-associated TCR beta chains were confirmed in vitro to be specific for cytomegalovirus antigens. An earlier analysis of approximately 540 of the donors showed that most TCR beta V segments appeared in productive rearrangements either about 87% or about 30% of the time, which broadly matched IMGT annotations. When HLA alleles, especially DR and DQ, strongly co-occurred, attributing TCR associations to individual alleles was difficult. A further reported finding was that TCR beta sequences accurately predicted the HLA-A and HLA-B alleles for most subjects in the first cohort. In the study, around 150 TCR beta chains were listed as associated with cytomegalovirus. Some IMGT-functional V segments, including TRBV6-2 and TRBV6-3, could not be told apart with the 87-base-pair reads, so those segments were excluded. In a later genetic analysis, fewer N-insertions in productive TCRs were reported among donors in an Asian-associated ancestry cluster than the 666-donor mean. Correlated functional status among segregating V segments might be attributable to linkage disequilibrium, but an unknown experimental factor could not be ruled out. A later analysis associated approximately 17,000 TCR beta sequences with specific HLA alleles at a false discovery rate of 0.05. In a later analysis, several top co-occurrence clusters were reported to appear linked to parvovirus B19, influenza, CMV and Epstein-Barr virus. The sequencing pipeline was judged likely to have produced a cluster of highly shared sequence variants as a technical artifact. Because HLA typing was unavailable for some donors at each locus, only the typed subset was used in association tests. In a later analysis, most CMV-associated TCR beta chains were found to appear HLA-restricted, with HLA associations seemingly driven largely by CMV exposure.

Counted from cysteine to phenylalanine, this CDR3 has 14 amino acids. CDR3 DNA only is kept here, 42 bases in frame from base 1. V lost 4 bases and J lost 3 bases, and the count of bases not matched to a germline gene is 5. From the germline V gene, CDR1 is MGHRA and CDR2 is YSYEKL. About this clone: The target of this receptor is not known. One base away there is no much larger clone; base qualities are not given.

Receptor libraries were prepared by the immunoSEQ multiplex PCR assay. The multiplex PCR relied on a mix of 60 forward primers for TCR Vbeta segments and 13 reverse primers for TCR Jbeta segments. The CDR3 region of rearranged TCR beta genes was amplified from genomic DNA by a multiplex PCR assay. Amplified TCR beta libraries were sequenced as 87-base-pair reads on the Illumina HiSeq System. The authors' pipeline ran thus. In a later analysis, about 80 million unique TCR beta chains were counted across the 650 to 750 repertoires, and about 9.9 million of these chains were shared by at least two donors. A nearest-neighbor algorithm error-corrected the raw reads and collapsed the reads into unique sequences, merging closely related sequences to remove PCR and sequencing errors. CDR3 sequences were aligned to IMGT reference sequences to assign V, D and J gene segments. For a sequence to be retained, a match of at least six nucleotides was required to both a V gene segment and a J gene segment. Rearrangements were called productive when the CDR3 lacked stop codons and stayed in frame with V and J; all others were non-productive. Following IMGT convention, CDR3 was defined as the stretch from the second conserved V-encoded cysteine up to the conserved J-encoded phenylalanine. In an earlier analysis of around 600 of the donors, sequences lacking an unambiguous match to a single V gene segment were excluded. An earlier analysis of 500 to 700 of the donors classified V segments as functional when productive rearrangements were above 56.7% and as segregating when the standard deviation between donors was above 5%. A statistical classification framework was built to diagnose cytomegalovirus status from the catalog of TCR beta chain sequences. In a later analysis, V and J genes were assigned by comparing TCR nucleotide sequences against IMGT/GENE-DB human TR gene sequences. In a later analysis, CDR3 sequences and most-parsimonious VDJ recombination scenarios were assigned using the TCRdist pipeline. In a later analysis, each TCR beta chain was defined by its CDR3 amino acid sequence together with its V-gene family, and reads without a unique V-gene family were excluded. In a later analysis, fewer than 600 highly shared, low-generation-probability nucleotide sequences were removed to address suspected cross-contamination and a sequencing artifact. For each public chain, a later analysis derived a clonal expansion index from normalized ranks of inferred template counts within each repertoire. In a later analysis, generation probabilities were computed with a VDJ recombination model fitted to out-of-frame rearrangements, and the resulting probabilities were checked against IGoR. A later analysis scored TCR-TCR, TCR-HLA and TCR-CMV co-occurrence with hypergeometric tests, applying a repertoire-size bias correction to TCR pairs. In a later analysis, false discovery rates were estimated by permuting HLA or CMV assignments 20 times. In a later analysis, co-occurring TCRs were grouped with DBSCAN, and TCRdist sequence similarity was added when clustering was performed within HLA-allele-positive subsets. For co-occurrence clustering, repertoires with fewer than 30,000 or more than 120,000 public chains were excluded, along with several repertoires with anomalous nucleotide sharing. TCRdb re-hosts the immuneACCESS table, in-frame sequences only. Its copies lack some clones; in the studies checked, an unresolved V gene accounts for under half of them, and the cause for the rest is not known. The D gene and trimming were derived from the DNA, and the V and J assignments and clone size from that table. The sample table records hundreds of thousands of clones; around 80% of these occur just once. In total, the top ten clones hold approximately 0.71% of the sample.

The cohort was made up of approximately 670 healthy bone marrow donors. At the time of sampling, every cohort member was nominally healthy, though immune exposures that went unrecorded were likely present. The donor was CMV seronegative and belonged to the group of over 300 seronegative cohort members. Every donor gave a peripheral blood sample, and the peripheral blood mononuclear cells from that sample were used for TCR beta sequencing. Genomic DNA extraction from the blood cell samples was performed with the Qiagen DNeasy Blood Extraction Kit. The TCR sequence derives from a boy aged 2-15 years in good health and CMV-seronegative. The sequenced sample was PBMCs. The V and J genes are TRBV4-1 and TRBJ2-7, and TRBD2 matches 8 of the central bases. The CDR3 region has the sequence CASSRGSGDYEQYF. The nucleotides are TGCGCCAGCAGCCGTGGTAGCGGGGACTACGAGCAGTACTTC.